This T cell receptor (beta chain) was found in a study of post-analysis software for immune sequencing data. Overall study: Patients with relapsing-remitting, secondary progressive and progressive-relapsing multiple sclerosis courses were all represented. Study-wide findings and caveats: Among five TRBV segments more frequent in patients than controls were TRBV5-6, TRBV5-1 and TRBV20-1. Among multiple sclerosis patients, normalized Chao1 diversity was significantly below that of controls.

A remark on this clonotype: Its antigen is still unknown. At one boundary the junction diverges from the germline segment, which might be a read error.

The CDR3 consists of 9 residues. The germline V gene has CDR1 DFQATT and CDR2 SNEGSKA (reference sequence). Prepared TCR beta cDNA libraries contained unique molecular identifiers. Each batch of 1 to 10 million T cells produced roughly 0.5 million cDNA molecules. TCRdb processed the PCR reads anew with MiXCR; each CDR3 protein has one entry. The sample lists fewer than 550,000 distinct CDR3 sequences; 30% to 40% were seen once. The specimen sequenced was blood. The chain combines TRBV20-1 with TRBJ2-3; D call uncertain. The receptor comes from a girl younger than 18 with multiple sclerosis. The CDR3 sequence: CCARDGQYF. The CDR3 coding sequence is TGCTGTGCCCGAGATGGGCAGTATTTT.